This T cell receptor (beta chain) appears in the sequencing data of a study of blood T cell repertoires in COVID-19. Study summary: COVID-19 samples from acute and convalescent phases originated in the United States, Italy and Spain. From T cells, B-cell-depleted T cells, or PBMCs came the material, which was cDNA or gDNA.

The CDR3 sequence is 15 residues long. With 4 bases clipped from V and 2 bases from J, the junction kept 7 bases outside the gene matches. Germline V lookup: CDR1 LGHNA, CDR2 YNFKEQ. As handled by the study authors: Reference gene primer amplification gave estimated nucleated cell counts. This table comes from immunoSEQ multiplex PCR, and its TCRdb copy is limited to in-frame clones, with some not included. That table gives V, J and clone size, and the DNA gave D and trimming. The sample yields roughly 250,000 clones, around 89% seen once. Specimen: peripheral blood. The clonotype originates from a man aged 25-40 years with acute or convalescent COVID-19. The chain carries TRBV4-2 and TRBJ2-5, with 7 bases lining up with TRBD1. DNA of the CDR3: TGTGCCAGCAGCCTAAGGGACAGACAACAAGAGACCCAGTACTTC. It codes for CASSLRDRQQETQYF.